The sample holds a few counts of the clone carrying this T cell receptor beta chain. The antigen is unknown. Healthy individuals who donated bone marrow served as the donors. This entry belongs to a study of cytomegalovirus exposure and HLA in healthy donors. Whole-study results and caveats: The study labeled more than 150 TCR beta chains cytomegalovirus-associated. Immune exposure information available was restricted to CMV serostatus. An Asian-associated ancestry cluster reportedly showed fewer N-insertions than the roughly 700-donor mean in a later analysis.

PCR amplification relied on 60 Vbeta primers (plus 13 Jbeta primers). TCRdb's table, derived via immunoSEQ multiplex PCR, lists solely in-frame clones and lacks some. This table has about 200,000 clones, 65% to 85% appearing once. The sample was PBMCs. This clonotype was sampled from a woman in her 30s in good health and CMV-seronegative.

The CDR3, as DNA: TGTGCCAGCTCACTACAACCACAGGGGGCTTTCAGCGCCGAGCAGTACTTC. Translating gives CASSLQPQGAFSAEQYF. The chain has TRBV18 and TRBJ2-7; 9 nucleotides line up with TRBD1. J gave up 6 bases and V 4 bases, and 16 bases lay outside the gene matches. CDR3 size: 17 residues. The germline CDR1 and CDR2 sequences are KGHSH and LQKENI.